This T cell receptor (beta chain) came from a study of technical replicates of blood from a handful of donors. The repertoire was sequenced with immunoSEQ multiplex PCR; TCRdb's copy has only in-frame clones and lacks some. The table includes about 44,000 clones, around 96% detected once. Sequenced: T cells isolated from PBMCs. The origin of this receptor is a human donor in good health.

The CDR3 bases are TGTGCCAGCAGCCCAGGACTAGGAGGAGAGACCCAGTACTTC. It codes for CASSPGLGGETQYF. The chain recombines TRBV7-3 with TRBJ2-5; 7 bases align to TRBD2. J lost 4 bases, V lost 5 bases, and 7 bases had no gene match. This CDR3 is built from 14 residues. Germline CDR1 reads SGHTA; CDR2 reads FQGTGA.